This T cell receptor (beta chain) was documented in a study of blood T cell repertoires in COVID-19. Across the whole study: T cells, B-cell-depleted T cells, or PBMCs provided the cDNA or gDNA that served as material.

Libraries were prepared by immunoSEQ multiplex PCR; TCRdb keeps only in-frame clonotypes and omits some of them. Of 190,000 or so clones detected, roughly 86% appear once; the ten largest clones hold about 2.7%. This clone was counted a few times. The V gene's germline CDR1 is LNHDA and CDR2 SQIVND (reference sequence). This CDR3 has 15 amino acids. Trimming took 8 bases from V and 1 from J, leaving 16 bases between them. The TCR comes from a man in his forties or fifties with active or convalescent COVID-19. The specimen was peripheral blood. This chain connects TRBV19 to TRBJ2-3, with a possible D match to TRBD1 (5 bases). In nucleotides, the CDR3 is TGTGCCAGTTCACAGGAGTTCACACGCACAGATACGCAGTATTTT. Protein sequence: CASSQEFTRTDTQYF.